Below are 9 T cell receptor beta chains sequenced from a single sample in a study of molecular identifiers for immune sequencing clone quantification. TCRdb ran MiXCR on the PCR reads and lists one entry per CDR3 protein. The sample shows fewer than 70,000 distinct CDR3 sequences, roughly 18% of them seen only once. Sample: naive CD8+ T cells from blood, with Jurkat cell RNA spiked in. Specified subset: FACS-sorted CD8+CD4-CCR7+CD45RA+ naive T cells. These receptors originate from a human donor in good health. Some libraries in this study had Jurkat cell RNA spiked in.

There are many counts of this clonotype. The chain has TRBV20-1 and TRBJ2-3, with D possibly called TRBD1 or TRBD2 (5 bases each). V was clipped by 1 base and J by 6 bases, with 17 bases between them. The CDR3 length is 15 residues. Germline-derived CDR1 and CDR2 are DFQATT and SNEGSKA (reference sequence). The CDR3 DNA reads as TGCAGTGCTAGAGCTGACGGGTCAGGGAGTGATACGCAGTATTTT. Amino acid sequence: CSARADGSGSDTQYF.

The gene calls are TRBV12-3 or TRBV12-4 and TRBJ2-7; tentative D call: TRBD1 (5 bases). The germline V and J ends were trimmed by 5 bases and 7 bases, with 18 bases remaining between them. The CDR3 has 14 amino acids. CDR3 nucleotide sequence: TGTGCCAGCAGTCCAGCAGGGCCCTTTGGTGAGCAGTACTTC. This codes for CASSPAGPFGEQYF.

Ten or more counts support this clonotype. This sequence joins TRBV4-1 and TRBJ2-7; D call uncertain. The CDR3 spans 14 residues. In germline, CDR1 is MGHRA, CDR2 YSYEKL. The V and J ends lost 0 bases and 1 base respectively, with 7 bases between them. The CDR3 DNA sequence: TGCGCCAGCAGCCAAGATCCACAGTCCTACGAGCAGTACTTC. Translating gives CASSQDPQSYEQYF.

There are many counts of this clonotype. The V call is TRBV3-2, the J call TRBJ2-5; the table's TRBD2 call for D was not verified on the DNA. TRBV3-2 is a pseudogene. The CDR3 extends over 16 amino acids. The CDR3 reads CASSLPAGEGQETQYF. The CDR3 DNA reads as TGTGCCAGCAGCCTCCCCGCAGGTGAGGGTCAAGAGACCCAGTACTTC.

About this clonotype: This clone may be a read error of a much larger clone one base away. The chain uses TRBV27 and TRBJ1-5; weak D call: TRBD1 (5 bases). The CDR3 has 14 amino acids. V lost 3 bases to trimming and J lost 4 bases, with 10 bases between them. In germline, CDR1 is MNHEY, CDR2 SMNVEV (reference sequence). The CDR3 region is CASSFIRENQPQHF. The CDR3 region has the DNA TGTGCCAGCAGTTTTATCAGGGAGAATCAGCCCCAGCATTTT.

This clonotype was counted ten times or more. V and J are TRBV7-9 and TRBJ2-5, with D possibly TRBD1 on 6 matching bases. Trimming shortened V by 5 bases and J by 5 bases, and 15 bases separated the two germline ends. The CDR3 runs to 14 residues. The germline V gene encodes CDR1 SEHNR and CDR2 FQNEAQ (reference sequence). CDR3 sequence reads: CASSPAGGLETQYF. The CDR3 DNA reads TGTGCCAGCAGCCCCGCTGGGGGCCTCGAGACCCAGTACTTC.

The chain employs TRBV2 and TRBJ2-5; no firm D call. The CDR3 is made up of 14 amino acids. Germline-derived CDR1 and CDR2 are SNHLY and FYNNEI. Trimming cost V 5 bases and J 5 bases, with 15 bases left between them. CDR3 coding DNA: TGTGCCAGCAGTCGAAGGCTCCTGAGTGAGACCCAGTACTTC. The encoded protein is CASSRRLLSETQYF.

Note on this clonotype: A read error is possible here, since a much larger clone lies one base away. This chain connects TRBV7-2 to TRBJ2-1, with D perhaps matching TRBD2 (5 bases). The CDR3 consists of 14 residues. Germline CDR1 and CDR2: SGHTA and FQGNSA. The CDR3 protein is CANSLGGPYNEQFF. In DNA, the CDR3 is TGTGCCAACAGCTTAGGAGGCCCCTACAATGAGCAGTTCTTC.

To note about this clonotype: A read error is possible here, since a much larger clone lies one base away. The chain has TRBV28 and TRBJ2-1; D may be TRBD1 (5 bases). This CDR3 has 15 amino acids. CDR1 is MDHEN, CDR2 SYDVKM, per germline. The chain's CDR3 is CASIKGQGRSDERFF. CDR3 in DNA: TGTGCCAGCATCAAAGGGCAGGGCCGGTCGGATGAGCGGTTCTTC.